This T cell receptor (beta chain) appears in the sequencing data of a study of blood T cell repertoires in COVID-19. The overall study: The United States, Italy and Spain supplied acute and convalescent COVID-19 samples. The analysed material was cDNA or gDNA that came from T cells, B-cell-depleted T cells, or PBMCs.

Per germline, CDR1 SGHDN and CDR2 FVKESK. The V segment lost 2 bases and the J segment 5 bases; nucleotides outside the gene matches: 5. This CDR3 has 16 amino acids. Profiled with immunoSEQ multiplex PCR; TCRdb holds only in-frame clones, not every one. The data contain 110,000 to 150,000 clones, 65% to 85% of them singletons. The sample taken for sequencing was peripheral blood. The rearrangement uses TRBV14 and TRBJ2-2; TRBD2 agrees at 10 bases. The clonotype was recovered from a man in his fifties or sixties with active or convalescent COVID-19. The CDR3: CASSQQAGGWTGELFF. CDR3 in DNA: TGTGCCAGCAGCCAACAAGCGGGAGGGTGGACCGGGGAGCTGTTTTTT.